A single sample gave rise to the 3 T cell receptor beta chains below, sequenced in a study of Graves' ophthalmopathy and Graves' hyperthyroidism. TCR beta CDR3 regions were amplified from RNA transcripts. The workflow started with a first-round RT-PCR run with HTBI primers and then moved on to a second-round multiplex PCR. Using its own MiXCR run on the multiplex PCR reads, TCRdb lists one record per CDR3 protein. The table records 500,000 to 800,000 distinct CDR3 sequences, about 41% of them present only once. The sequencing sample was made of peripheral blood. These receptors all stem from an adult man with Graves' ophthalmopathy.

Only a few counts were recorded for this clonotype. This sequence joins TRBV6-5 and TRBJ1-1; 8 positions agree with TRBD1. CDR1 and CDR2 (germline): MNHEY, SVGAGI. Losses at the gene ends were 0 bases for V and 1 base for J; bases not matched to a gene: 1. The CDR3 has 15 residues. The CDR3 protein is CASSYSGTGNTEAFF. The CDR3 DNA follows: TGTGCCAGCAGTTACTCGGGGACAGGGAACACTGAAGCTTTCTTT.

This clonotype appeared many times. V and J are TRBV19 and TRBJ1-4; D gene uncertain. Germline loops: CDR1 LNHDA, CDR2 SQIVND (reference sequence). The CDR3 is made up of 13 amino acids. The V gene lost 3 bases and the J gene lost 7 bases, with 9 bases spanning the gap. CDR3 loop: CASSITLSEKLFF. As DNA, the CDR3 is TGTGCCAGTAGTATTACCTTGAGTGAAAAACTGTTTTTT. The entire variable domain, with the rest obtained from reference TRBV19 and TRBJ1-4, is as follows: DGGITQSPKYLFRKEGQNVTLSCEQNLNHDAMYWYRQDPGQGLRLIYYSQIVNDFQKGDIAEGYSVSREKKESFPLTVTSAQKNPTAFYLCASSITLSEKLFFGSGTQLSVL.

As for this clonotype: This may come from a read error, since a much larger clone is one base off. The V gene is TRBV7-2, the J gene TRBJ2-7; D unresolved. The CDR3 extends over 15 amino acids. Germline loops: CDR1 SGHTA, CDR2 FQGNSA. In nucleotides, the CDR3 is TGTGCCACCAGCTTCCCGGCCAACTCCAACTACGAGCAGTACTTC. It codes for CATSFPANSNYEQYF.